A single sample gave rise to the 17 T cell receptor beta chains below, sequenced in a study of lymphopenia after photon versus proton radiotherapy. The table came from immunoSEQ multiplex PCR; TCRdb's copy has only in-frame clones and leaves some out. The table shows about 30,000 clones, with roughly 89% occurring only once. The source material was peripheral blood, sampled from a patient treated with proton-based radiotherapy. These receptor sequences come from an older woman with cholangiocarcinoma. Some clones in this sample may be carry-over from other donors' samples.

The chain has TRBV5-4 and TRBJ1-1; 9 bases map to TRBD1. The trim removed 7 bases at V and 6 bases at J, leaving 7 bases unmatched. Germline lookup yields CDR1 SGHNT and CDR2 YYREEE (reference sequence). This CDR3 has 13 amino acids. Here the CDR3 reads CASQGQGVSEAFF. As DNA, the CDR3 is TGTGCCAGCCAGGGACAGGGTGTTTCTGAAGCTTTCTTT. Full variable domain (rest looked up from reference TRBV5-4 and TRBJ1-1): ETGVTQSPTHLIKTRGQQVTLRCSSQSGHNTVSWYQQALGQGPQFIFQYYREEENGRGNFPPRFSGLQFPNYSSELNVNALELDDSALYLCASQGQGVSEAFFGQGTRLTVV.

The chain joins TRBV27 to TRBJ1-2; D is perhaps TRBD1 (6 bases). CDR1 and CDR2 from the germline V gene are MNHEY and SMNVEV (reference sequence). The CDR3 consists of 15 residues. V was cut by 6 bases and J by 2 bases, with 16 bases left in between. CDR3 in amino acids: CASRPRGPSNYGYTF. The CDR3 DNA reads as TGTGCCAGCAGACCCAGGGGCCCGTCGAACTATGGCTACACCTTC.

This chain links TRBV6-5 with TRBJ1-2; 9 bases match TRBD1. The CDR3 has 14 residues. CDR1 is MNHEY and CDR2 is SVGAGI in the germline V gene. V lost 8 bases to trimming and J lost 5 bases; unmatched junction nucleotides: 9. The CDR3 nucleotides are TGTGCCAGCGCTCTAACCGGGACAGGGTATGGCTACACCTTC. Amino acids: CASALTGTGYGYTF.

The gene calls are TRBV4-1 and TRBJ1-5, with D possibly being TRBD1 (5 bases). The germline gives CDR1 MGHRA, CDR2 YSYEKL. The CDR3 is 14 amino acids. Trimming shortened V by 4 bases and J by 2 bases, and 9 bases separated the two germline ends. In nucleotides, the CDR3 is TGCGCCAGCAGCCCAAGGGGAGGCAATCAGCCCCAGCATTTT. As protein: CASSPRGGNQPQHF.

The V call is TRBV29-1, the J call TRBJ2-3; 8 bases map to TRBD2. The V gene end was trimmed by 5 bases and the J gene end by 2 bases; junction bases not matched to a gene: 9. Per the germline V gene, CDR1 is SQVTM and CDR2 is ANQGSEA. The CDR3 length is 15 residues. The CDR3 DNA sequence: TGCAGCGTTAAAAAGGGCGGGAGGTCCACAGATACGCAGTATTTT. Its translation is CSVKKGGRSTDTQYF.

The chain uses TRBV27 and TRBJ2-7; 8 nucleotides line up with TRBD2. The CDR3 covers 15 residues. Germline V gene sequence: CDR1 MNHEY, CDR2 SMNVEV (reference sequence). V lost 6 bases and J lost 4; bases outside the gene matches: 11. The CDR3, as DNA: TGTGCCAGCAGCCAGTCGGGACTAGGAGTTTACGAGCAGTACTTC. Translating gives CASSQSGLGVYEQYF.

The V gene is TRBV6-1, the J gene TRBJ1-2; unclear D gene. The germline V gene encodes CDR1 MNHNS and CDR2 SASEGT. Trimming pared 2 bases from V and 4 bases from J, leaving 23 bases between. The CDR3 consists of 18 residues. The DNA of the CDR3 is TGTGCCAGCAGTGAAAAACCCCTTTCGGCAGGAGCTCTCTATGGCTACACCTTC. Its protein is CASSEKPLSAGALYGYTF.

The chain is built from TRBV19 and TRBJ2-7; a weak D match, TRBD1 (7 bases). The germline V and J ends were trimmed by 6 bases and 9 bases, with 21 bases remaining between them. This CDR3 has 14 residues. CDR1 is LNHDA and CDR2 is SQIVND in the germline V gene (reference sequence). The CDR3 spells CASSLTGPGVGQYF. The CDR3 bases are TGTGCCAGTAGCTTGACAGGGCCGGGAGTTGGGCAGTACTTC.

This clone appeared once. The rearrangement links TRBV5-1 to TRBJ2-5; 8 nucleotides line up with TRBD1. V lost 4 bases, J lost 2 bases, and 10 bases stayed unmatched. CDR3 length: 16 residues. Germline values: CDR1 SGHRS, CDR2 YFSETQ. The CDR3, as DNA: TGCGCCAGCAGCCCGATAGACAGGGGACCACAAGAGACCCAGTACTTC. It codes for CASSPIDRGPQETQYF.

This clone was found a few times. V usage is TRBV7-9 and J usage is TRBJ1-4, with unresolved D. Per the germline V gene, CDR1 is SEHNR and CDR2 is FQNEAQ (reference sequence). V lost 8 bases, J lost 2 bases, and 15 bases lay in between. The CDR3 loop spans 15 amino acids. The CDR3: CASGVSVGTNEKLFF. The CDR3 region has the DNA TGTGCCAGCGGAGTTAGCGTTGGGACTAATGAAAAACTGTTTTTT.

V is TRBV27 and J is TRBJ2-7; no clear D. The CDR3 has 13 amino acids. The V and J ends lost 8 bases and 0 bases respectively, with 11 bases between them. Germline V gives CDR1 MNHEY, CDR2 SMNVEV (reference sequence). In DNA, the CDR3 is TGTGCCAGCCAAAAAACCGGCTCCTACGAGCAGTACTTC. As protein: CASQKTGSYEQYF.

The chain carries TRBV10-1 and TRBJ2-5; 16 positions match TRBD2. Germline trimming cut 9 bases from V and 3 bases from J; bases unmatched to any gene: 13. From germline, CDR1 is WNHNN and CDR2 SYGVQD (reference sequence). The CDR3 contains 18 residues. Here the CDR3 DNA reads TGCGCCAGACATTTTACGACCGGGACTAGCGGGAGGGAAGAGACCCAGTACTTC. Its protein is CARHFTTGTSGREETQYF.

This chain connects TRBV15 to TRBJ2-3; D is ambiguous. The V end was cut by 5 bases, the J end by 2 bases, with 11 bases between. The germline V gene has CDR1 LNHNV and CDR2 YYDKDF (reference sequence). The CDR3 is 14 amino acids. The CDR3 region has the DNA TGTGCCACCAGCGAGCCTGGCCTCACAGATACGCAGTATTTT. Translation gives CATSEPGLTDTQYF.

This clone was seen just once. The chain is built from TRBV27 and TRBJ2-3; D is unresolved. The CDR3 is 17 residues long. V dropped 5 bases and J dropped 2 bases, with 20 bases sitting between them. Per the germline V gene, CDR1 is MNHEY and CDR2 is SMNVEV (reference sequence). This CDR3 is CASSIPIGLGVTDTQYF. The CDR3 DNA reads as TGTGCCAGCAGTATTCCCATTGGGCTAGGTGTCACAGATACGCAGTATTTT.

The rearrangement uses TRBV6-1 and TRBJ2-7; 9 nucleotides match TRBD1. From germline, CDR1 is MNHNS and CDR2 SASEGT. V lost 1 base and J lost 4; bases outside the gene matches: 2. CDR3 length equals 14 residues. The CDR3 here is CASSEEDRGYEQYF. CDR3 sequence (DNA): TGTGCCAGCAGTGAAGAGGACAGGGGATACGAGCAGTACTTC.

This clone was seen a few times. The chain couples TRBV27 to TRBJ1-5, with D maybe TRBD1 (5 bases). The length of the CDR3 is 14 residues. Germline CDR1 and CDR2: MNHEY and SMNVEV (reference sequence). Trimming left V 6 bases short and J 4 bases short, with 13 bases between. CDR3 loop: CASSYQRGNQPQHF. CDR3 nucleotide sequence: TGTGCCAGCAGCTACCAAAGGGGTAATCAGCCCCAGCATTTT.

The chain employs TRBV27 and TRBJ2-3; perhaps TRBD2 as D (5 bases). V lost 4 bases and J lost 3, with 11 bases in between. This CDR3 is 14 amino acids long. Germline CDR1 and CDR2: MNHEY and SMNVEV (reference sequence). The CDR3 bases are TGTGCCAGCAGTTCACGGGGAAGGACAGATACGCAGTATTTT. Protein product: CASSSRGRTDTQYF.